The 3 T cell receptor delta chains below were found in one sample sequenced in a study of Vδ1+ human thymocytes (dated by TCRdb to 2016 to 2019). Broader findings and caveats from the paper: Thymic TRG and TRD repertoires appeared highly polyclonal with Gaussian CDR3 length distributions, unlike oligoclonal peripheral blood repertoires.

Sequencing was carried out with an Illumina MiSeq. RNA was isolated using the RNeasy mini kit, and reverse transcription was performed with Superscript III. To generate the CDR3 amplicons, a multiplex PCR was run using pooled V-gene forward primers together with a constant-region reverse primer that carried Illumina adaptor overhangs. Via CATT, TCRdb reprocessed the public reads, and rows with identical DNA were then joined. In this sample the table shows about 50,000 delta-chain clones, about 15% of which occur a single time. Approximately 0.4% of the sample lies in the top ten. These receptors' antigens are unknown. Specimen: Vdelta1+ gamma-delta thymocytes from the thymus. What this sample's cell subset or site label stands for: FACS-sorted CD3+ TCRalphabeta- TCRVdelta1+ TCRVdelta2- thymocytes. The receptors derive from a girl in the first two years of life who had congenital heart surgery.

This clone appeared a few times. The chain carries TRDV2 and TRDJ1, with 9 nucleotides matching TRDD3. With V trimmed by 1 base and J by 3 bases, 17 bases remained unmatched. There are 19 residues in the CDR3. Germline CDR1 is GEAIGNYY and CDR2 is EKD. CDR3 nucleotide sequence: TGTGCCTGTGACACGATTAGGCTGGGGGATCCCTTGTGGGCCGATAAACTCATCTTT. This gives the protein CACDTIRLGDPLWADKLIF.

The chain is built from TRDV1 and TRDJ1; 8 bases line up with TRDD3. Trimming at V came to 1 base and at J to 0 bases, leaving 13 bases not matched to a gene. This CDR3 region has 19 residues. CDR1 is TSWWSYY and CDR2 is QGS in the germline V gene. This CDR3 is CALGERSKSGGKYTDKLIF. The CDR3 DNA is TGTGCTCTTGGGGAACGCTCTAAGTCTGGGGGAAAGTACACCGATAAACTCATCTTT.

The rearrangement uses TRDV1 and TRDJ1; 9 nucleotides match TRDD2. J gave up 0 bases and V 2 bases, and 28 bases lay outside the gene matches. CDR3 size: 24 residues. Germline loops: CDR1 TSWWSYY, CDR2 QGS. For the CDR3, the DNA is TGTGCTCTTGGGGAAAAAGGGCTACCTTCCTACGTGAGGGGGGGTGGAGGCTACACCGATAAACTCATCTTT. Translation gives CALGEKGLPSYVRGGGGYTDKLIF.